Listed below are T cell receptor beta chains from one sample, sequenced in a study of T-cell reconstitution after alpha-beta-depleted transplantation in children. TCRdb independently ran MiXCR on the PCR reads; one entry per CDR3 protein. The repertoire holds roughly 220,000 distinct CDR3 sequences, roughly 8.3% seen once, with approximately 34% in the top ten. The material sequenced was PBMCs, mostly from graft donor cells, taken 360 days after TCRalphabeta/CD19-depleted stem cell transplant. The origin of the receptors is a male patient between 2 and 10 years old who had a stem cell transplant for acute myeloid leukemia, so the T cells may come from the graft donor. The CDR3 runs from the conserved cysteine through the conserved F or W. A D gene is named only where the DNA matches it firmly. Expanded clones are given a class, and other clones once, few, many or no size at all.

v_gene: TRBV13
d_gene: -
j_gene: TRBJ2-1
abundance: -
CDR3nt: TGTGCCAGCAGCTTAGACAGAATCCGTGAGCAGTTCTTC
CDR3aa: CASSLDRIREQFF

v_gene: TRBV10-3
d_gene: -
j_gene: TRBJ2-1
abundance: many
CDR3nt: TGTGCCATCACGAGCGGATTCTACAATGAGCAGTTCTTC
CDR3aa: CAITSGFYNEQFF

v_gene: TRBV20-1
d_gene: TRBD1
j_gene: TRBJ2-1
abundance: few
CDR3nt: TGCAGTGCTCGCATTGGACAGGGCAATGAGCAGTTCTTC
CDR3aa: CSARIGQGNEQFF

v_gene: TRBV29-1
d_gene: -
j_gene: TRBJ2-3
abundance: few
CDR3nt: TGCAGCGTTGCGGCCAGGGGTACGATAGATACGCAGTATTTT
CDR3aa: CSVAARGTIDTQYF

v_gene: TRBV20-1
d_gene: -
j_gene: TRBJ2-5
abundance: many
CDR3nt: TGCAGTGCTAGAGAGAATCCAGGGTCACAGACCCAGTACTTC
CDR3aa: CSARENPGSQTQYF

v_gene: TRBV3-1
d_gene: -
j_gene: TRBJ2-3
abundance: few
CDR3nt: TGTGCCAGCAGCCAATCGGGACTGGGTAGCACAGATACGCAGTATTTT
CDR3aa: CASSQSGLGSTDTQYF

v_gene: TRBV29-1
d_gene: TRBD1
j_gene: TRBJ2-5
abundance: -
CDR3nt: TGCAGCGTCCCAGACAGGGGCCAGACCCAGTACTTC
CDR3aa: CSVPDRGQTQYF

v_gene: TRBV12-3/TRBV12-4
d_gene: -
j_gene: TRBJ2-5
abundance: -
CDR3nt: TGTGCCAGCAGTTTGGACCAGGGGACCCAGTACTTC
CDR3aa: CASSLDQGTQYF

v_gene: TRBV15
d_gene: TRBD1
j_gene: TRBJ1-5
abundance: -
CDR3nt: TGTGCCACCAGCAGAGATCTGAGGGGGCTTAGCAATCAGCCCCAGCATTTT
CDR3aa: CATSRDLRGLSNQPQHF

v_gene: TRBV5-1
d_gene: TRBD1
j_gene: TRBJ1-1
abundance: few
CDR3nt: TGCGCCAGCAGTCGCGACAGGGACGCTGAAGCTTTCTTT
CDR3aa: CASSRDRDAEAFF

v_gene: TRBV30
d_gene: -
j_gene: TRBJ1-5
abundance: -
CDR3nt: TGTGCCTGGAGACGGGACGGAGATCAGCCCCAGCATTTT
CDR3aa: CAWRRDGDQPQHF

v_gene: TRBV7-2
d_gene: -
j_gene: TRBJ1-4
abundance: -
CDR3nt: TGTGCCAGCAGCTTAGCGCACAGGGTTACGACTAATGAAAAACTGTTTTTT
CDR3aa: CASSLAHRVTTNEKLFF

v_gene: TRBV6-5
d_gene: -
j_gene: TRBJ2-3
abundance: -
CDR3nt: TGTGCCAGCAGTTACTCCCAACAGGGCACAGATACGCAGTATTTT
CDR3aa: CASSYSQQGTDTQYF

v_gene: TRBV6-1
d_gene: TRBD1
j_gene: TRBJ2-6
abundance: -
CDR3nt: TGTGCCAGCGGCCGACAGGGGGCGAATGGGGCCAACGTCCTGACTTTC
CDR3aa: CASGRQGANGANVLTF

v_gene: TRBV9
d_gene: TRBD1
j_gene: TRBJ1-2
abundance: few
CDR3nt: TGTGCCAGCAGCACCGGGACAGGGGGTGGCTACACCTTC
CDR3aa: CASSTGTGGGYTF

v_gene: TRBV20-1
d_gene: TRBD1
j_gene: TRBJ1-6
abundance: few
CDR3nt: TGCAGTGCTATTGGACAGGGCCGAAATTCACCCCTCCACTTT
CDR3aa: CSAIGQGRNSPLHF

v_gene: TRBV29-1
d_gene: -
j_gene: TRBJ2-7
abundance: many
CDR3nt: TGCAGCGTTGTTGAGCCAGGAGGGTTCTACGAGCAGTACTTC
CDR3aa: CSVVEPGGFYEQYF

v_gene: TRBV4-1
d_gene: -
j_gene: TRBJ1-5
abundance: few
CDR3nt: TGCGCCAGCAGCCAAGTCGTCAATGTTCAGCCCCAGCATTTT
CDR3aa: CASSQVVNVQPQHF

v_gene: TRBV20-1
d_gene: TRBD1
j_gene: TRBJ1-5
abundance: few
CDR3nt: TGCAGTGCCACCGGGACAGGGGATCAGCCCCAGCATTTT
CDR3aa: CSATGTGDQPQHF

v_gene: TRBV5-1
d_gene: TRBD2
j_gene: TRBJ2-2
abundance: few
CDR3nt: TGCGCCAGCAGCTCTCTCCGGACTAGCGGGGGCAACACCGGGGAGCTGTTTTTT
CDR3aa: CASSSLRTSGGNTGELFF

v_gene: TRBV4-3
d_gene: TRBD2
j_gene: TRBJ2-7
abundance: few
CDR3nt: TGCGCCAGCAGCCAAGGACCAGCGGGAGGGTCCTTTGGGTCGTATGAGCAGTACTTC
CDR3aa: CASSQGPAGGSFGSYEQYF

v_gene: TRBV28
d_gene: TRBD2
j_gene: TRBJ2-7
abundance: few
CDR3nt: TGTGCCAGCAGGCATGGACTAGCTTACGAGCAGTACTTC
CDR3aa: CASRHGLAYEQYF

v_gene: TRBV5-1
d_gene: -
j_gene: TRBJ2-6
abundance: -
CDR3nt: TGCGCCAGCAGCGTACTAACAGGGTCGAGGGCCAACGTCCTGACTTTC
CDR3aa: CASSVLTGSRANVLTF

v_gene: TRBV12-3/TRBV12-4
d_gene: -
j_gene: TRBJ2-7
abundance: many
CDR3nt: TGTGCCAGCAGCCTCGTTGGGGGAACCTACGAGCAGTACTTC
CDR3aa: CASSLVGGTYEQYF

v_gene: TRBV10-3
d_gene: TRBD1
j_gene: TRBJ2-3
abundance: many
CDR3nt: TGTGCCATCACCCCGGGACAGGGAGGGGCAGATACGCAGTATTTT
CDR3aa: CAITPGQGGADTQYF

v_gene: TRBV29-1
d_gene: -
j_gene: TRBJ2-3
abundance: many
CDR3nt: TGCAGCGTTGAAGTCCAAATCGCGGATACGCAGTATTTT
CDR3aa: CSVEVQIADTQYF

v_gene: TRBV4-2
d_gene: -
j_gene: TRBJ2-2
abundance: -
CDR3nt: TGTGCCAGCAGCCAAGAGGCAGGGCAGGTGTCCGGGGAGCTGTTTTTT
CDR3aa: CASSQEAGQVSGELFF

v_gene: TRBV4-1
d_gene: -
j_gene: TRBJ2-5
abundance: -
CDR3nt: TGCGCCAGCAGCCAAGACACCGGGGGCAGAGAGACCCAGTACTTC
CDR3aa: CASSQDTGGRETQYF

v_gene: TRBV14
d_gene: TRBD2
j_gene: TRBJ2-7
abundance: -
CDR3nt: TGTGCCAGCAGCCAAGTTTGGGCTAGCGGCGAGCAGTACTTC
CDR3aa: CASSQVWASGEQYF

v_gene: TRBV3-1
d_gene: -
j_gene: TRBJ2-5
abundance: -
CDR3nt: TGTGCCAGCAGCCTCAGGGGCATGGAGACCCAGTACTTC
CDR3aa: CASSLRGMETQYF

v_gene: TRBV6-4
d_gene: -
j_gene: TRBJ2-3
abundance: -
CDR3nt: TGTGCCAGCAGTGAGGTAGCGTGGTTGACAGATACGCAGTATTTT
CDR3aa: CASSEVAWLTDTQYF

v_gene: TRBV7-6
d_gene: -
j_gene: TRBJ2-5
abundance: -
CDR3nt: TGTGCCAGCAGCTTTGGTAGGGGGAGTGGAGAGACCCAGTACTTC
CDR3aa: CASSFGRGSGETQYF

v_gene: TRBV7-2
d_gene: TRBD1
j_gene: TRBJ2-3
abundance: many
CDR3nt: TGTGCCAGCAGCCTCAGGACAGGCCCCACAGATACGCAGTATTTT
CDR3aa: CASSLRTGPTDTQYF

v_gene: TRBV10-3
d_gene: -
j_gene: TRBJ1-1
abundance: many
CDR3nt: TGTGCCATCAGTGAATACGGGACCAGGTTTTTGGAAGCTTTCTTT
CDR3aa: CAISEYGTRFLEAFF

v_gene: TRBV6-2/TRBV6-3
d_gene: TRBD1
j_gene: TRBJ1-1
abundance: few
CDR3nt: TGTGCCAGCAGGTACAGGGGGCACACTGAAGCTTTCTTT
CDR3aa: CASRYRGHTEAFF

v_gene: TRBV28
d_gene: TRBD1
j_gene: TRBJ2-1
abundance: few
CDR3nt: TGTGCCGCCAGGGGGCTAGTGTCCTCCAATGAGCAGTTCTTC
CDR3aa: CAARGLVSSNEQFF

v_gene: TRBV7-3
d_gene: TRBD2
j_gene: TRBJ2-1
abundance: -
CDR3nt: TGTGCCAGCAGCTTAACAGTAGCGGGCTCCTACAATGAGCAGTTCTTC
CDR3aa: CASSLTVAGSYNEQFF

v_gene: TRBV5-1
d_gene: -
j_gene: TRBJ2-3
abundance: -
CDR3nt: TGCGCCAGCAGCTTGAGGGTTCGCGATACGCAGTATTTT
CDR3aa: CASSLRVRDTQYF

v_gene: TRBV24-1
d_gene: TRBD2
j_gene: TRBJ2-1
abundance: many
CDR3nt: TGTGCCACCAGTGATCCTGGGACTAGCAATGAGCAGTTCTTC
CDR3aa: CATSDPGTSNEQFF

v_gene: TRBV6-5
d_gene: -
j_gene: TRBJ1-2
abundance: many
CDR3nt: TGTGCCAGCAGTTACCCCTCAAGGTCTCGGTCTAACTATGGCTACACCTTC
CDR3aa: CASSYPSRSRSNYGYTF

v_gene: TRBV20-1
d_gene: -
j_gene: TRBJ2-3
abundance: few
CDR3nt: TGCAGTGCTAGGGCTCCTCCTACGCAGTATTTT
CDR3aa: CSARAPPTQYF

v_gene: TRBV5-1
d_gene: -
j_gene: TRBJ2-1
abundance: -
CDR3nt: TGCGCCAGCAGCTTCGTCGCGGGGCTCCTTCCTAATGACAATGAGCAGTTCTTC
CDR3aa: CASSFVAGLLPNDNEQFF

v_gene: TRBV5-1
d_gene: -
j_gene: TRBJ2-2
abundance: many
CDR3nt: TGCGCCAGCAGCTTGGAATACAGGAGAACCACCGGGGAGCTGTTTTTT
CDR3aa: CASSLEYRRTTGELFF

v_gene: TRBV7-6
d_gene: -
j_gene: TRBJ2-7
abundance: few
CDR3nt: TGTGCCAGCAGCTTGGGACGGACCTACGAGCAGTACTTC
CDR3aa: CASSLGRTYEQYF

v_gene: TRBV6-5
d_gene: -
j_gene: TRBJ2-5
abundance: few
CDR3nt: TGTGCCAGCCTAGGGGCAGGGAGAGAGACCCAGTACTTC
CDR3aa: CASLGAGRETQYF

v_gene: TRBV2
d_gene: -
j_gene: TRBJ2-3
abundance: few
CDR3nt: TGTGCCAGCAGTTCAGCTTCAGGGGGCACAGATACGCAGTATTTT
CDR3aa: CASSSASGGTDTQYF

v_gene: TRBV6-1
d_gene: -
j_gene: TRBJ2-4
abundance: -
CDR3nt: TGTGCCAGCACCCCATCCGCGGGGCAGGGAAAAAACATTCAGTACTTC
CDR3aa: CASTPSAGQGKNIQYF

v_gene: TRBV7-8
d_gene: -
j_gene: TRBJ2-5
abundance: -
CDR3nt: TGTGCCAGCAGCCCTCACTTTGGGGCCCAGTACTTC
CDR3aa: CASSPHFGAQYF

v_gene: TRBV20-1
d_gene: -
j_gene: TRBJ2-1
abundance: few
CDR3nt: TGCAGTGCCGATGGGTTGGAGGGAACGGGGTACAATGAGCAGTTCTTC
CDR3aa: CSADGLEGTGYNEQFF

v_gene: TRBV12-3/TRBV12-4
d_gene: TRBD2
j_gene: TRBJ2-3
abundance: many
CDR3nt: TGTGCCAGCAGTCCGCCCCCCCTAGCGGGAGCCGCAGATACGCAGTATTTT
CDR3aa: CASSPPPLAGAADTQYF

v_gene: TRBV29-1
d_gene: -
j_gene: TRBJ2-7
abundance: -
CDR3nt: TGCAGCGGGACAGACAGGTACGAGCAGTACTTC
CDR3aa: CSGTDRYEQYF

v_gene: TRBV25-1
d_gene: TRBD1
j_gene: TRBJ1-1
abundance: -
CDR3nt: TGTGCCAGCAGAGACAGGGCCACTGAAGCTTTCTTT
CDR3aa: CASRDRATEAFF

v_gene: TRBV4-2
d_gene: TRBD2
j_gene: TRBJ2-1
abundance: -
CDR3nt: TGTGCCAGCAGCCAAGAAGGCGGCGGGAGGGCCTACAATGAGCAGTTCTTC
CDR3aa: CASSQEGGGRAYNEQFF

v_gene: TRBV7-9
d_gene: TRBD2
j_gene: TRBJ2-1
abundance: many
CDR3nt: TGTGCCAGCAGGCCGACTAGCGGGATTCGGCAGTTCTTC
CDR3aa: CASRPTSGIRQFF

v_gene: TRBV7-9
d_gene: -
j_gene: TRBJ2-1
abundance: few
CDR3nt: TGTGCCAGCAGCTTAGCGTCCCATGAGCAGTTCTTC
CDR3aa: CASSLASHEQFF

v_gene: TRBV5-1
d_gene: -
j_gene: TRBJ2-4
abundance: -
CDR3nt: TGCGCCAGCAGCTTGGTGGCAGGGGATTCTCTAGCCAAAAACATTCAGTACTTC
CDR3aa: CASSLVAGDSLAKNIQYF

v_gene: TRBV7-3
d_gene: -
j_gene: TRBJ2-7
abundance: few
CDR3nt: TGTGCCAGCAGCTTGGACGGAACCTACGAGCAGTACTTC
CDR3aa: CASSLDGTYEQYF